The source of this T cell receptor (beta chain) is a study of circulating CD8 cells and anti-PD-1 response in melanoma. About the research overall: Of around 13 patients, seven got anti-PD-1 first and six had prior therapy. Response groups: complete/partial responders versus stable/progressive non-responders. Study outcomes and limitations: PD-1 and DPOS subsets showed similar, higher clonality than DNEG.

Germline CDR1 MNHEY, CDR2 SVGEGT. The length of the CDR3 is 15 residues. The ends lost 6 bases at V and 6 bases at J; junction bases unmatched: 11. The QIAseq Immune Repertoire TCR panel built the libraries from roughly 15 ng of total RNA. Using its own MiXCR run on the reads, TCRdb lists one record per CDR3 protein. This table holds roughly 460 distinct CDR3 sequences, 6.5% to 8.5% found once. This clonotype is medium-sized in the sample. Its antigen is as yet unknown. Sorting of live CD3+CD8+TCRalphabeta+ cells by PD-1 and/or TIGIT gave four subsets. The chain carries TRBV6-2 or TRBV6-3 and TRBJ2-7; 10 bases are a match to TRBD2. Sequenced material: CD8+ T cells from PBMCs, taken at baseline or after one month of anti-PD-1 therapy (not recorded which). This sequence was found in a human donor with melanoma. In DNA, the CDR3 is TGTGCCAGCAGAACCCTAGCGGGAGTCCTCAGCGAGCAGTACTTC. Its protein product is CASRTLAGVLSEQYF.